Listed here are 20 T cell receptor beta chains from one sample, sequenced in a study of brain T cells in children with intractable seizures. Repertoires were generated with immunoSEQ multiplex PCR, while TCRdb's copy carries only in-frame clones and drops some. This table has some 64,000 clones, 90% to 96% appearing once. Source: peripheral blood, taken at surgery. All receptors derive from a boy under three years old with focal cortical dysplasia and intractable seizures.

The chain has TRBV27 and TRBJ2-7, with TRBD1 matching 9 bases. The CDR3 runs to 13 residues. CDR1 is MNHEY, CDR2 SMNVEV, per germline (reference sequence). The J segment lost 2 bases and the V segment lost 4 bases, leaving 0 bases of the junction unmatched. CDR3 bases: TGTGCCAGCAGTTACAGGGGGCCCTACGAGCAGTACTTC. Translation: CASSYRGPYEQYF.

CDR3 protein: CASSERGAPYNEQFF. CDR3 nucleotides: TGTGCCAGCAGTGAAAGGGGGGCCCCTTACAATGAGCAGTTCTTC. The genes are TRBV6-1 and TRBJ2-1; D possibly matches TRBD1 or TRBD2 (6 bases each). The CDR3 is 15 amino acids. CDR1 MNHNS and CDR2 SASEGT come from the germline V gene. Trimming removed 2 bases at V and 4 bases at J, with 12 bases between.

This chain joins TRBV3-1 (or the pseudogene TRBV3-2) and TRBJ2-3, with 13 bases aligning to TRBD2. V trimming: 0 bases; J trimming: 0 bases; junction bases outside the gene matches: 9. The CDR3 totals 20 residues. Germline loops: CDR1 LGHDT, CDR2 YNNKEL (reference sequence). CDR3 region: CASSQDIGTSGVESTDTQYF. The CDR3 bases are TGTGCCAGCAGCCAAGATATTGGGACTAGCGGGGTTGAAAGCACAGATACGCAGTATTTT.

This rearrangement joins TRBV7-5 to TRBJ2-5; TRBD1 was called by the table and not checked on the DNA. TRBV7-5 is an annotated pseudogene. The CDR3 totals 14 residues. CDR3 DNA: TGTGTCAGAAGCTTAGCTCAGGGCGGAGAGACCCAGTACTTC. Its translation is CVRSLAQGGETQYF.

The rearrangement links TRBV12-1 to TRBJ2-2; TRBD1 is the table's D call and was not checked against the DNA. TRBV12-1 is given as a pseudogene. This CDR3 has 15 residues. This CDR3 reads CASSWPGGNTGELFF. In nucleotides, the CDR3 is TGTGCCAGCAGCTGGCCAGGGGGTAACACCGGGGAGCTGTTTTTT.

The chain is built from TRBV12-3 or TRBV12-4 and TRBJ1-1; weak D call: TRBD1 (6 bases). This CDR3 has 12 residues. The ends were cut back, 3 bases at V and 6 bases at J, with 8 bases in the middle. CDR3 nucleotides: TGTGCCAGCAGTTTCGCAGGGGCTGAAGCTTTCTTT. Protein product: CASSFAGAEAFF.

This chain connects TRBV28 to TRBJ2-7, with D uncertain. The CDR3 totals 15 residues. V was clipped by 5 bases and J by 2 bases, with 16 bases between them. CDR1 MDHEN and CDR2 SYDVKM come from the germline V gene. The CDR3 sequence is CASSPRPRSPYEQYF. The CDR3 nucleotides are TGTGCCAGCAGTCCCCGGCCCCGATCCCCCTACGAGCAGTACTTC. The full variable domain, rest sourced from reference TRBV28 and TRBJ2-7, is DVKVTQSSRYLVKRTGEKVFLECVQDMDHENMFWYRQDPGLGLRLIYFSYDVKMKEKGDIPEGYSVSREKKERFSLILESASTNQTSMYLCASSPRPRSPYEQYFGPGTRLTVT.

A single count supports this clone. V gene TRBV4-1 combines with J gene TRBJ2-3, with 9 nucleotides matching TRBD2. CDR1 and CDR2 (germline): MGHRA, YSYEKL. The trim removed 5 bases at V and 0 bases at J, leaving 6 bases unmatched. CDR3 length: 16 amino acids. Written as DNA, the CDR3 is TGCGCCAGCAGCATCCGAGCGGGGGGCAGCACAGATACGCAGTATTTT. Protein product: CASSIRAGGSTDTQYF.

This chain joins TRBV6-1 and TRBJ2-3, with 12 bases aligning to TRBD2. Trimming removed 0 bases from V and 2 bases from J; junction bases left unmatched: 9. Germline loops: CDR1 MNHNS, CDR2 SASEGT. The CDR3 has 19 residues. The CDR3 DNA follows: TGTGCCAGCAGTGAAGCGCGACTAGCGGGAGCCGGTTACACAGATACGCAGTATTTT. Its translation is CASSEARLAGAGYTDTQYF.

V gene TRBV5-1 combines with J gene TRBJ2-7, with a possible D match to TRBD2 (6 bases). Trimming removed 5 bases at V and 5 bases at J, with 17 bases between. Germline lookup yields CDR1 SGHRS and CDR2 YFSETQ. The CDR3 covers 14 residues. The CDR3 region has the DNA TGCGCCAGCAGGCCGGGTGGAGGGGAGGACGAGCAGTACTTC. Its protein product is CASRPGGGEDEQYF.

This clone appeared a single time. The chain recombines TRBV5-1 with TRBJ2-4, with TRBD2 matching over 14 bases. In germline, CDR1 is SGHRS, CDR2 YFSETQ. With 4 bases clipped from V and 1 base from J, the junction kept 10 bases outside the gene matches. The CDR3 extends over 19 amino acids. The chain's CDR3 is CASSPRGLAGVGAKNIQYF. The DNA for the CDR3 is TGCGCCAGCAGCCCGCGGGGACTAGCGGGAGTTGGGGCCAAAAACATTCAGTACTTC.

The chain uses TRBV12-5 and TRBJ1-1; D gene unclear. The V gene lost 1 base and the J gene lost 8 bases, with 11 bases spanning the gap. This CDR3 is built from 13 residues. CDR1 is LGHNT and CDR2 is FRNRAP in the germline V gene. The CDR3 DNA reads TGTGCTAGTGGTTTGGGTACCCCTCAGGAAGCTTTCTTT. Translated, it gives CASGLGTPQEAFF.

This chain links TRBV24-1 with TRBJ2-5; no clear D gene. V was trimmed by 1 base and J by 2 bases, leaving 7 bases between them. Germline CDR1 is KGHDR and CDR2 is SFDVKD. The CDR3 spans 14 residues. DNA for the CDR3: TGTGCCACCAGTGATTTCTACCCACAAGAGACCCAGTACTTC. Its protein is CATSDFYPQETQYF.

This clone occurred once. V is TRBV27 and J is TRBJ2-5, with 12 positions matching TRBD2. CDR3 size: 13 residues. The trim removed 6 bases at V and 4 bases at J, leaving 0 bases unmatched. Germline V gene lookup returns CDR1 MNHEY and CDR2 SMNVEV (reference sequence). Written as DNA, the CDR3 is TGTGCCAGCAGACTAGCGGGGGGAGAGACCCAGTACTTC. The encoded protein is CASRLAGGETQYF.

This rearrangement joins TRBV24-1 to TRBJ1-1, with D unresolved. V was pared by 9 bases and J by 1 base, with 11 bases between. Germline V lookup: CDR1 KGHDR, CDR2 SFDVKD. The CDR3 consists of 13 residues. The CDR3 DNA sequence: TGTGCCACCTCCAGTCCACAGAACACTGAAGCTTTCTTT. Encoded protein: CATSSPQNTEAFF.

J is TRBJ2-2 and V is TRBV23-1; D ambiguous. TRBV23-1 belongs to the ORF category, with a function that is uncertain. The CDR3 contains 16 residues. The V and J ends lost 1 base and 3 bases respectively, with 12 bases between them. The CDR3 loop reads CASSQCVARYTGELFF. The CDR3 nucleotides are TGCGCCAGCAGTCAATGTGTGGCCCGATACACCGGGGAGCTGTTTTTT.

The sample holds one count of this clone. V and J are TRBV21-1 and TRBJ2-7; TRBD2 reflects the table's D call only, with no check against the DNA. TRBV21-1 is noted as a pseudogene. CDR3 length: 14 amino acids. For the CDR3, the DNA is TGTGCCAGACCTGACGGGACTAATAATGACGAGCAGTACTTC. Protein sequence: CARPDGTNNDEQYF.

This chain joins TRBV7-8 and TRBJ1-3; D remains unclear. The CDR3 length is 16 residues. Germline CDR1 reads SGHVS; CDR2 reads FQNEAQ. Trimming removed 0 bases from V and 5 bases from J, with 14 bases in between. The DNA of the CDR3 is TGTGCCAGCAGCTTAGCGTACCCCTGGAAGCGAAACACCATATATTTT. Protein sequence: CASSLAYPWKRNTIYF.

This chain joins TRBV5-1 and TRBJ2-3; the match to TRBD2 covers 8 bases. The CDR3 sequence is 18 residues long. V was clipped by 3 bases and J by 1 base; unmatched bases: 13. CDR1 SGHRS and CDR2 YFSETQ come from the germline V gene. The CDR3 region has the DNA TGCGCCAGCAGCTCCTACGGGGGGGGCGGTCTACGCACAGATACGCAGTATTTT. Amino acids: CASSSYGGGGLRTDTQYF.

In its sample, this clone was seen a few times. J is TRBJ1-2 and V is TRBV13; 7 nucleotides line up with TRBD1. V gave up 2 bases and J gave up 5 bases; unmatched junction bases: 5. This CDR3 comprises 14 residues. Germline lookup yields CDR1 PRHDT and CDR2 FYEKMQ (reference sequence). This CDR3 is CASSLPGTVYGYTF. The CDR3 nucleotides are TGTGCCAGCAGCTTACCCGGGACAGTATATGGCTACACCTTC.